This T cell receptor beta chain was recovered during a study of CD8 T cell repertoires and HIV-1 epitope variants. The wider study: T cells were stimulated with Twenty-five Gag and Nef peptides separately. IL-2, IL-7 and IL-15 were added on days 3 and 7 of roughly 10-day cultures.

This clone has only one observation. Antigen: not known. V was cut by 1 base and J by 6 bases, with 0 bases left in between. The CDR3 has 10 amino acids. Germline CDR1 is SEHNR and CDR2 is FQNEAQ (reference sequence). Sequencing used immunoSEQ multiplex PCR; TCRdb keeps in-frame clones, though not all of them. The data contain more than 4,500 clones, around two thirds of them singletons. Sequenced sample: cultured CD8+ T cells derived from PBMCs. The V call is TRBV7-9, the J call TRBJ2-5, with D uncertain. This TCR was recovered from a male donor with HIV. The CDR3 DNA reads as TGTGCCAGCAGCTTAGAGACCCAGTACTTC. It encodes CASSLETQYF.